The 2 T cell receptor beta chains given below trace back to one sample, sequenced in a study of blood T cell repertoires in COVID-19 (dated by TCRdb to the early 2020s). Library prep was done by the immunoSEQ multiplex PCR assay. In TCRdb, the immuneACCESS table is reduced to in-frame sequences with V and J assigned. These tables do not hold every clone; where another copy was compared, an unresolved V gene accounts for under half, and the others remain unexplained. The sample yields roughly 670,000 clones; 80% to 90% were counted once. Under 0.3% of the sample is in the top ten clones. The source material was peripheral blood. Receptor source: a woman under 30 with acute or convalescent COVID-19.

The chain recombines TRBV7-2 with TRBJ2-3, with D uncertain. This CDR3 has 11 residues. V lost 3 bases, J lost 10 bases, and 8 bases lay in between. The germline V gene has CDR1 SGHTA and CDR2 FQGNSA. The CDR3 bases are TGTGCCAGCAGCTTCCAGATCGCGCAGTATTTT. It encodes CASSFQIAQYF.

The V call is TRBV13, the J call TRBJ2-7; 7 bases map to TRBD1. CDR3 length: 13 amino acids. After removal of 1 base from V and 7 bases from J, the junction contained 4 bases not matched to a gene. CDR1 is PRHDT, CDR2 FYEKMQ, per germline (reference sequence). The CDR3: CASSLEGAREQYF. The CDR3 DNA is TGTGCCAGCAGCTTAGAGGGGGCGAGGGAGCAGTACTTC. The full variable domain, in which reference TRBV13 and TRBJ2-7 provide the parts outside the CDR3, is AAGVIQSPRHLIKEKRETATLKCYPIPRHDTVYWYQQGPGQDPQFLISFYEKMQSDKGSIPDRFSAQQFSDYHSELNMSSLELGDSALYFCASSLEGAREQYFGPGTRLTVT.